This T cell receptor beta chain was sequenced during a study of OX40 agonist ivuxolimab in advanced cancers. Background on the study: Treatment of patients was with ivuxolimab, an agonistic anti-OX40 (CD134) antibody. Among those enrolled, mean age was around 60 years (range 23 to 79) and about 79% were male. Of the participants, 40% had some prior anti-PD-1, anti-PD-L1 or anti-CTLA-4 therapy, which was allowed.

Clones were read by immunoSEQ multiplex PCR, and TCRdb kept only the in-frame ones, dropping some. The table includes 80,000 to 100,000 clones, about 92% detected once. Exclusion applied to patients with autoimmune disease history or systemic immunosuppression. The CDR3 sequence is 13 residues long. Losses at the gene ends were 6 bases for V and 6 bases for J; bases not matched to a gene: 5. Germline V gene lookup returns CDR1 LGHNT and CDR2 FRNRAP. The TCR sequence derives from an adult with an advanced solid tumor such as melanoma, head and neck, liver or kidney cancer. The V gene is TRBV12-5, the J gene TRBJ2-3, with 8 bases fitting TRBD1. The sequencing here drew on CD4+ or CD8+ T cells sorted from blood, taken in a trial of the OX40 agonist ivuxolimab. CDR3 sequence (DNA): TGTGCTAGTGGGAAAGCAGGGGGCGATACGCAGTATTTT. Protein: CASGKAGGDTQYF.